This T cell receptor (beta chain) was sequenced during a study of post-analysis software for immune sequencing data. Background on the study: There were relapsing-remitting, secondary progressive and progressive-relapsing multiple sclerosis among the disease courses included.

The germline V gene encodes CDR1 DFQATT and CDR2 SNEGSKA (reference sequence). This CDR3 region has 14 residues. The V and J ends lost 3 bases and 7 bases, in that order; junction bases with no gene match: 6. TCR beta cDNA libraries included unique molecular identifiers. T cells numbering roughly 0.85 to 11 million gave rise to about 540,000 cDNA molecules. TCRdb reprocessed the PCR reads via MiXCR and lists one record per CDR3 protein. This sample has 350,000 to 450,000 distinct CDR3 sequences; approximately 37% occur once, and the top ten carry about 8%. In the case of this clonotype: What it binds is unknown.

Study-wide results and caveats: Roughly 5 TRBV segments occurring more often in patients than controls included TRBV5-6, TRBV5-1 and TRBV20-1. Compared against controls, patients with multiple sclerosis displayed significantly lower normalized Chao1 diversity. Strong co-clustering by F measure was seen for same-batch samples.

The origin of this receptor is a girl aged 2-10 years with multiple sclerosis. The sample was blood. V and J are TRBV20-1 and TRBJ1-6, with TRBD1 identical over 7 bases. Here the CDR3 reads CSARALRGNSPLHF. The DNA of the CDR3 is TGCAGTGCTAGGGCTCTCAGGGGGAATTCACCCCTCCACTTT.